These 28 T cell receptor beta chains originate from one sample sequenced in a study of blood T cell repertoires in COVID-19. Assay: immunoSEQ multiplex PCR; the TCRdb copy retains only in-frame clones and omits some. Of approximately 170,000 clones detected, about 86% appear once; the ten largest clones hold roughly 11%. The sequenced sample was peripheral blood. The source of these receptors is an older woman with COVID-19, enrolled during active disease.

The CDR3 nucleotides read TGTGCCAGCTCACCCACGGTGAGGGAGACCCAGTACTTC. Its protein product is CASSPTVRETQYF. V and J are TRBV18 and TRBJ2-5; no firm D call. The CDR3 consists of 13 residues. V lost 3 bases to trimming and J lost 5 bases, with 10 bases between them. Germline lookup yields CDR1 KGHSH and CDR2 LQKENI.

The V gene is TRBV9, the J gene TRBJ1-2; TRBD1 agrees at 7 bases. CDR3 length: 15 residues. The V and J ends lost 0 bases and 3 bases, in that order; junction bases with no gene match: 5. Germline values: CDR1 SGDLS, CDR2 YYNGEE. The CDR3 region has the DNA TGTGCCAGCAGCGTAGTGGAGGGGGCCTACTATGGCTACACCTTC. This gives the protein CASSVVEGAYYGYTF.

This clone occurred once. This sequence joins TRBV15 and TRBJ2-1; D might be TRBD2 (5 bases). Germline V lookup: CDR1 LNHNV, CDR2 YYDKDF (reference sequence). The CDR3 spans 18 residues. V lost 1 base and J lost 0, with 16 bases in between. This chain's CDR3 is CATSRVGVEAYSYNEQFF. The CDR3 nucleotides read TGTGCCACCAGCAGAGTAGGAGTGGAGGCTTACTCCTACAATGAGCAGTTCTTC.

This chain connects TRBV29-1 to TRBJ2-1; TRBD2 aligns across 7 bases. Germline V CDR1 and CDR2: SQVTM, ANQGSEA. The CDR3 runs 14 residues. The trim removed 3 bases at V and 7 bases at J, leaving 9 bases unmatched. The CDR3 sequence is CSVDAGVFVNEQFF. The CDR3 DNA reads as TGCAGCGTTGATGCGGGAGTGTTTGTAAATGAGCAGTTCTTC.

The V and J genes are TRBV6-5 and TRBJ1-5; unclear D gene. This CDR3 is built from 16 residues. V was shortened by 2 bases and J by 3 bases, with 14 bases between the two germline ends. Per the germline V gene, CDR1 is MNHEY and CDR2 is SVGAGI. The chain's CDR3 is CASSYEGPPYNQPQHF. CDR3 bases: TGTGCCAGCAGTTACGAGGGCCCCCCTTACAATCAGCCCCAGCATTTT.

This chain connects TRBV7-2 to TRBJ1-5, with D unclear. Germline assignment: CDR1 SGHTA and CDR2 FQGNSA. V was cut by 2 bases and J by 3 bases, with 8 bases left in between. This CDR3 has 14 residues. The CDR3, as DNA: TGTGCCAGCAGCTTAAGCCAGGACAATCAGCCCCAGCATTTT. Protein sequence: CASSLSQDNQPQHF.

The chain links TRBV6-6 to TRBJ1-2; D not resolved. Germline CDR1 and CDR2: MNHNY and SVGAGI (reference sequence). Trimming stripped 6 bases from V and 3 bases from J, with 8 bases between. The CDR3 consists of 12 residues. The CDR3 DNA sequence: TGTGCCAGCAGCTCCGGGGACTATGGCTACACCTTC. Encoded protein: CASSSGDYGYTF.

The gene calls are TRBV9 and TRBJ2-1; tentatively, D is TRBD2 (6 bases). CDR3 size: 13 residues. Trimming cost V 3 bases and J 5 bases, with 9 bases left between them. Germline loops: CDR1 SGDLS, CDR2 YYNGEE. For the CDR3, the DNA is TGTGCCAGCAGCGCCGGGACTCACAATGAGCAGTTCTTC. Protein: CASSAGTHNEQFF.

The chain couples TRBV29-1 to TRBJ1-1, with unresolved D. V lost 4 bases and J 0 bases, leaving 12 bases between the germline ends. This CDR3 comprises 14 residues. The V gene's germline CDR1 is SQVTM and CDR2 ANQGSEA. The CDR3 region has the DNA TGCAGCGTTGTAGGGAGCACCATGAACACTGAAGCTTTCTTT. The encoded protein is CSVVGSTMNTEAFF. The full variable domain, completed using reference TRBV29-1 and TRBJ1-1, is SAVISQKPSRDICQRGTSLTIQCQVDSQVTMMFWYRQQPGQSLTLIATANQGSEATYESGFVIDKFPISRPNLTFSTLTVSNMSPEDSSIYLCSVVGSTMNTEAFFGQGTRLTVV.

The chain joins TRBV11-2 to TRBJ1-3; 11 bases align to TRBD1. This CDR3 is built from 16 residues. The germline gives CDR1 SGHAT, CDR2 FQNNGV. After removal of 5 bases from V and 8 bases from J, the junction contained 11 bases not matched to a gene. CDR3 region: CASSINRGTGGDTIYF. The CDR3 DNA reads TGTGCCAGCAGCATAAATCGCGGGACAGGGGGAGACACCATATATTTT.

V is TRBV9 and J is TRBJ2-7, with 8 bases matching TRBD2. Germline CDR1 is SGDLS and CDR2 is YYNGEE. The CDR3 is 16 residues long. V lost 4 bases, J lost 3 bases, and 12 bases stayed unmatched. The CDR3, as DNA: TGTGCCAGCAGCCCATCCGGGGGGGGTAAGGGCTACGAGCAGTACTTC. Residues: CASSPSGGGKGYEQYF.

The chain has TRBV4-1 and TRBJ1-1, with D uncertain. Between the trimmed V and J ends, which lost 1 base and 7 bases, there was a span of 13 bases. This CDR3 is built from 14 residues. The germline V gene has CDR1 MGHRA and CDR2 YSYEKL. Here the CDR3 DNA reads TGCGCCAGCAGCCAAGGGATCTTGAGCGATGAAGCTTTCTTT. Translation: CASSQGILSDEAFF.

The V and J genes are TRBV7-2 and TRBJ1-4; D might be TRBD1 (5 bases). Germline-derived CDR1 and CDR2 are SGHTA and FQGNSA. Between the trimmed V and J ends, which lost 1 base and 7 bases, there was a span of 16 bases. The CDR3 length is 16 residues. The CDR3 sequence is CASSLDGASAPEKLFF. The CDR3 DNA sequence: TGTGCCAGCAGCTTAGATGGGGCGTCTGCCCCTGAAAAACTGTTTTTT.

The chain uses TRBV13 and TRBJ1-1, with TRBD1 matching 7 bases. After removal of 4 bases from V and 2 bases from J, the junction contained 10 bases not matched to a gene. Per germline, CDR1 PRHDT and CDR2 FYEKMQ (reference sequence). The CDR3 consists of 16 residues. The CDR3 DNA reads TGTGCCAGCAGCTACGCCCACAGGGGAGGAAACACTGAAGCTTTCTTT. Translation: CASSYAHRGGNTEAFF.

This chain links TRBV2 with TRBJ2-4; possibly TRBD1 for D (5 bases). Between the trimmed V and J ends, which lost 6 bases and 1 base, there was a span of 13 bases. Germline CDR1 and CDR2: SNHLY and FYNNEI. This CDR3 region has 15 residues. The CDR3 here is CASRKGSGAKNIQYF. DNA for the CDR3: TGTGCCAGCAGGAAGGGGTCGGGCGCCAAAAACATTCAGTACTTC. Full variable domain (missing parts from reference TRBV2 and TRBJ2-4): EPEVTQTPSHQVTQMGQEVILRCVPISNHLYFYWYRQILGQKVEFLVSFYNNEISEKSEIFDDQFSVERPDGSNFTLKIRSTKLEDSAMYFCASRKGSGAKNIQYFGAGTRLSVL.

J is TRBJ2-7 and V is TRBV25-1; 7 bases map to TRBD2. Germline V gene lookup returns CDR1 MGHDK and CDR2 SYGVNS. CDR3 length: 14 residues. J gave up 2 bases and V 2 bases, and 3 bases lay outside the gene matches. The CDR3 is CASSEAGAAYEQYF. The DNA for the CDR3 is TGTGCCAGCAGTGAAGCGGGAGCTGCCTACGAGCAGTACTTC.

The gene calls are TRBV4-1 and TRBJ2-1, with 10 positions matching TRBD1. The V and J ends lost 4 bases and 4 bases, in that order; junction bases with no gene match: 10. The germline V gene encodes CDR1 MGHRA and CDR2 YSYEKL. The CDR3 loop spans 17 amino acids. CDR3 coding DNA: TGCGCCAGCAGCCGAGCTGAACCGGGACAGGGGTACAATGAGCAGTTCTTC. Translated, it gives CASSRAEPGQGYNEQFF.

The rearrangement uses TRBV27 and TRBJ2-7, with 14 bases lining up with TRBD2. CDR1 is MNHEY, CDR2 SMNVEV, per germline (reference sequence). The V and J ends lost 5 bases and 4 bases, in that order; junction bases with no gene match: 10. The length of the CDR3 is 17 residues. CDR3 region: CASSPIRTSGRSYEQYF. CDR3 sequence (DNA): TGTGCCAGCAGTCCCATAAGGACTAGCGGGAGGTCTTACGAGCAGTACTTC.

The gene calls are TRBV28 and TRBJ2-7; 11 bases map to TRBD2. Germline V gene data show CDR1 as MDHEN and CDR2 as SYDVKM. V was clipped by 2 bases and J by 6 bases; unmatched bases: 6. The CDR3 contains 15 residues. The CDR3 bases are TGTGCCAGCAGTTTAACCGGGACTAGCGGAGTCGAGCAGTACTTC. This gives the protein CASSLTGTSGVEQYF.

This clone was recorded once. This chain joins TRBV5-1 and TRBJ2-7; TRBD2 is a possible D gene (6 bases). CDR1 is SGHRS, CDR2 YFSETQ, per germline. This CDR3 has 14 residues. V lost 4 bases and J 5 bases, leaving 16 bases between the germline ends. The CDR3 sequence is CASSLPDWGDEQYF. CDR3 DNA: TGCGCCAGCAGCCTCCCCGACTGGGGGGACGAGCAGTACTTC. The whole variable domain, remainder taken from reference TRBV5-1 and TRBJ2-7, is KAGVTQTPRYLIKTRGQQVTLSCSPISGHRSVSWYQQTPGQGLQFLFEYFSETQRNKGNFPGRFSGRQFSNSRSEMNVSTLELGDSALYLCASSLPDWGDEQYFGPGTRLTVT.

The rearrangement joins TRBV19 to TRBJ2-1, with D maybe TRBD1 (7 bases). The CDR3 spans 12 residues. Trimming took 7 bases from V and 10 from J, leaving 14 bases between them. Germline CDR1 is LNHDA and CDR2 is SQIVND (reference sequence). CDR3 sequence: CASNLGGQEQFF. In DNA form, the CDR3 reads TGTGCCAGTAACCTGGGGGGACAGGAGCAGTTCTTC.

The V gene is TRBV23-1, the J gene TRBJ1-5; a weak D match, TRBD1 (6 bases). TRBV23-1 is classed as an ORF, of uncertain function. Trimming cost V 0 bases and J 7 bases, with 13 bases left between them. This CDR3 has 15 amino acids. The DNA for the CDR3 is TGCGCCAGCAGTCAATCGGAGGGGGGGAGCCAGCCCCAGCATTTT. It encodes CASSQSEGGSQPQHF.

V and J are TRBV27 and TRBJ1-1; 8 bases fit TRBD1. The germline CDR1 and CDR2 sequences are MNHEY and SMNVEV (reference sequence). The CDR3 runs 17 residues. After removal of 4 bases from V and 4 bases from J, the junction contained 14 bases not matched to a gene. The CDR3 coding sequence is TGTGCCAGCAGTTCTCCGCGGGGGCACAGGGGGGGCACTGAAGCTTTCTTT. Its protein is CASSSPRGHRGGTEAFF.

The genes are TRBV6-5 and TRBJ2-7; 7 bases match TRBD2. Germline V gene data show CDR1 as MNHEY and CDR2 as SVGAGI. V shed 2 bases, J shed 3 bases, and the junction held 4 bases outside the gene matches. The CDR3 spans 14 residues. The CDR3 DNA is TGTGCCAGCAGTTACGGCGGGAGAGGCTACGAGCAGTACTTC. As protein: CASSYGGRGYEQYF.

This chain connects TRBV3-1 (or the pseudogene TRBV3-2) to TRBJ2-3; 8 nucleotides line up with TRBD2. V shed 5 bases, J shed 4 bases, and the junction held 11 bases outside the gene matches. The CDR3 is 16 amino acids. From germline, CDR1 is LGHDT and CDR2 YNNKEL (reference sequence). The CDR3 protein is CASSTIAGRLADTQYF. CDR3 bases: TGTGCCAGCAGCACCATAGCGGGAAGACTAGCAGATACGCAGTATTTT.

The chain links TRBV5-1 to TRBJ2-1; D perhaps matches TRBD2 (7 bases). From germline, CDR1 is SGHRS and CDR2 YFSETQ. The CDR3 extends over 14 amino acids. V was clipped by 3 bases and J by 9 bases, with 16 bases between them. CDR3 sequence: CASSYETGRAEQFF. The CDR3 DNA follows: TGCGCCAGCAGCTACGAAACAGGGAGGGCTGAGCAGTTCTTC.

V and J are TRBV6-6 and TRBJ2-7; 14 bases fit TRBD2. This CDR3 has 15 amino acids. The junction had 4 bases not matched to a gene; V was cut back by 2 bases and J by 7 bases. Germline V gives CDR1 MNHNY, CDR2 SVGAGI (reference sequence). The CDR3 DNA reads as TGTGCCAGCAGTTACGAGGGACTAGCGGGAGTTGAGCAGTACTTC. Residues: CASSYEGLAGVEQYF.

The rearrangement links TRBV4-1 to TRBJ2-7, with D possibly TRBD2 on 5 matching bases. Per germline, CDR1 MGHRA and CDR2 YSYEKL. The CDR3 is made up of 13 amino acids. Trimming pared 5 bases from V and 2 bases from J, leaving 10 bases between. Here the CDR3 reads CASSFRETYEQYF. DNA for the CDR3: TGCGCCAGCAGCTTCCGGGAAACCTACGAGCAGTACTTC.